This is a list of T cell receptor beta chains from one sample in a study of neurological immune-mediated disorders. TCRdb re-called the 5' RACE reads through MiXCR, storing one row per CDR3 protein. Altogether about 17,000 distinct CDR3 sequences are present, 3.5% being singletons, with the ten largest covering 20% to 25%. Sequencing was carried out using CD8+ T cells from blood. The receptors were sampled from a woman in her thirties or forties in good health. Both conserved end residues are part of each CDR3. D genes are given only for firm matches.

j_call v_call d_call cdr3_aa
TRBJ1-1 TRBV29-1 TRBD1 CSVETGVAEAFF
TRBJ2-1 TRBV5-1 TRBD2 CASSLRREGLNEQFF
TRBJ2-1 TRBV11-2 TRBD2 CASSSLAATYNEQFF
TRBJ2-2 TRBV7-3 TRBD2 CASSTGLVKGGELFF
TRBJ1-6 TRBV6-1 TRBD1 CASSERDSENNSPLHF
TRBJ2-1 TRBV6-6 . CASSYGRGALGYEQFF
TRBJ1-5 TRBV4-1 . CASSQGWGGVFPNQPQHF
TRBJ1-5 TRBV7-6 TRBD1 CASSPDREAQPQHF
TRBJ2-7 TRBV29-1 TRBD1 CSVLLRDRGSEQYF
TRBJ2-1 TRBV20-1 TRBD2 CSAYSDLAGESYEQFF
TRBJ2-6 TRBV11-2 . CASSTRDSSSGANVLTF
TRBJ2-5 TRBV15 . CATSRGSGRRARETQYF
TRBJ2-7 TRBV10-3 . CATAGLNSYEQYF
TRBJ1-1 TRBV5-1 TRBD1 CASSLATFRDRDTEAFF
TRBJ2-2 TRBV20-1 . CSVQGGVGELFF
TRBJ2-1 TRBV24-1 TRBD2 CATSDRTSGRSNEQFF
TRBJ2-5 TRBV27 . CASSLGGIRPQETQYF
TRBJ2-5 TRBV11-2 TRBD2 CASSPGLAGGEETQYF
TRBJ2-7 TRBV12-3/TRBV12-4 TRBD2 CASSLGSGRVYEQYF
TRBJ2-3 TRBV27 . CASSFGLPDTQYF
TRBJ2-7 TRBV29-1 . CSAWTEPYEQYF
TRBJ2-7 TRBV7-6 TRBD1 CASSDRDSFYEQYF
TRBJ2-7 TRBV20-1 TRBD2 CSARDFGLAGIYEQYF
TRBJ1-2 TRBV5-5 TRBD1 CASTVVGQGAPRFGYTF